Listed here is a single TCR beta chain. The source of the sample is a study of blood T cell repertoires in COVID-19. About the study: T cells, B-cell-depleted T cells, or PBMCs supplied cDNA or gDNA.

V dropped 8 bases and J dropped 4 bases, with 12 bases sitting between them. This CDR3 spans 13 amino acids. CDR1 is SEHNR, CDR2 FQNEAQ, per germline (reference sequence). Authors' processing steps: Estimated nucleated cell counts came from reference gene primer amplification. Libraries were prepared by immunoSEQ multiplex PCR; TCRdb keeps only in-frame clonotypes and omits some of them. D and trimming were read from the DNA, whereas the V and J calls and clone size are those reported in that table. The data show 140,000 or so clones, roughly 80% seen once. Recruits, aged roughly 18 to 100 years, lived in approximately 26 US areas. Recovered Cohort 3 donors showed two negative PCRs, clearance, or symptom resolution.

The chain links TRBV7-9 to TRBJ1-3; a weak D match, TRBD1 (5 bases). The TCR was taken from a middle-aged woman who had recovered from COVID-19. The sample consisted of PBMCs or T cells enriched from blood (not recorded which). The CDR3 DNA reads TGTGCCAGCGGGCAGGGAATAGGAAACACCATATATTTT. Residues: CASGQGIGNTIYF. The variable domain in full, with the rest retrieved from reference TRBV7-9 and TRBJ1-3, is DTGVSQNPRHKITKRGQNVTFRCDPISEHNRLYWYRQTLGQGPEFLTYFQNEAQLEKSRLLSDRFSAERPKGSFSTLEIQRTEQGDSAMYLCASGQGIGNTIYFGEGSWLTVV.